These 6 T cell receptor beta chains were all obtained from the same sample, sequenced in a study of T cell responses to AZD1222 COVID-19 vaccine. Assay: immunoSEQ multiplex PCR; the TCRdb copy retains only in-frame clones and omits some. In the table there are about 120,000 clones, about 91% of which are singletons. The sequences come from peripheral blood, collected on day 0 of AZD1222 vaccination. All receptors come from an adult in good health.

This clone is a singleton in its sample. The chain is built from TRBV11-3 and TRBJ1-1; 11 nucleotides align to TRBD1. After removal of 1 base from V and 2 bases from J, the junction contained 0 bases not matched to a gene. Germline V CDR1 and CDR2: SGHNT, YENEEA. This CDR3 has 15 amino acids. The CDR3 loop reads CASSLGTGGNTEAFF. In DNA, the CDR3 is TGTGCCAGCAGCTTAGGGACAGGGGGCAACACTGAAGCTTTCTTT.

The rearrangement links TRBV5-6 to TRBJ2-6; 7 bases are shared with TRBD1. The CDR3 has 17 amino acids. Germline CDR1 SGHDT, CDR2 YYEEEE. J lost 4 bases, V lost 1 base, and 8 bases had no gene match. This chain's CDR3 is CASSLTGALGGANVLTF. For the CDR3, the DNA is TGTGCCAGCAGCTTGACAGGGGCCCTCGGAGGGGCCAACGTCCTGACTTTC.

This chain links TRBV4-1 with TRBJ1-6; D gene ambiguous. Trimming left V 1 base short and J 10 bases short, with 5 bases between. CDR3 length: 12 residues. CDR1 is MGHRA, CDR2 YSYEKL, per germline. The DNA of the CDR3 is TGCGCCAGCAGCCAAGCCGAGTCACCCCTCCACTTT. Its translation is CASSQAESPLHF.

The CDR3 bases are TGTGCCAGCAGCCAGGCTAATTCACCCCTCCACTTT. Translated: CASSQANSPLHF. This chain uses TRBV3-1 (or the pseudogene TRBV3-2) with TRBJ1-6; D not resolved. V lost 3 bases and J lost 6, with 3 bases in between. Germline values: CDR1 LGHDT, CDR2 YNNKEL (reference sequence). CDR3 length: 12 residues.

V gene TRBV5-5 combines with J gene TRBJ2-2; D remains ambiguous. Germline CDR1 reads SGHKS; CDR2 reads YYEKEE (reference sequence). The CDR3 has 14 amino acids. V lost 3 bases and J lost 4, with 10 bases in between. The CDR3: CASSSLDGTGELFF. Here the CDR3 DNA reads TGTGCCAGCAGCTCTCTAGATGGCACCGGGGAGCTGTTTTTT.

The chain recombines TRBV7-2 with TRBJ1-1; D not resolved. CDR1 and CDR2 from the germline V gene are SGHTA and FQGNSA. Trimming removed 5 bases at V and 1 base at J, with 11 bases between. The CDR3 length is 14 residues. The CDR3 DNA is TGTGCCAGCAGCGCACAACCCCAGAACACTGAAGCTTTCTTT. The encoded protein is CASSAQPQNTEAFF.